This TCR beta chain was identified during a study of neurological immune-mediated disorders. Notes on the study in general: While HTLV-1-associated myelopathy showed the greatest TCR clonal expansion, multiple sclerosis showed the least, falling below healthy controls.

This clonotype occurred many times. Its target is not known. Germline loops: CDR1 SNHLY, CDR2 FYNNEI. This CDR3 region has 11 residues. V was cut by 1 base and J by 5 bases, with 2 bases left in between. The unsorted libraries originated from 2 million PBMCs that had been stored at -80 C. Synthesis of cDNA was carried out by template-switch 5'RACE. The reaction used 10-nucleotide random UMIs. A single run covered 15-18 subjects with over 190 million TCR-beta sequences. TCRdb fed the 5' RACE reads into MiXCR, producing one record per CDR3 protein. In the table there are 35,000 or so distinct CDR3 sequences, approximately 10% of which are singletons.

The rearrangement joins TRBV2 to TRBJ2-5; D not certain. The receptor comes from a woman aged 25 to 45 with HTLV-1-associated myelopathy (HAM/TSP). The sequencing input was PBMCs. The CDR3 reads CASSEGETQYF. The CDR3 nucleotides read TGTGCCAGCAGTGAAGGGGAGACCCAGTACTTC.